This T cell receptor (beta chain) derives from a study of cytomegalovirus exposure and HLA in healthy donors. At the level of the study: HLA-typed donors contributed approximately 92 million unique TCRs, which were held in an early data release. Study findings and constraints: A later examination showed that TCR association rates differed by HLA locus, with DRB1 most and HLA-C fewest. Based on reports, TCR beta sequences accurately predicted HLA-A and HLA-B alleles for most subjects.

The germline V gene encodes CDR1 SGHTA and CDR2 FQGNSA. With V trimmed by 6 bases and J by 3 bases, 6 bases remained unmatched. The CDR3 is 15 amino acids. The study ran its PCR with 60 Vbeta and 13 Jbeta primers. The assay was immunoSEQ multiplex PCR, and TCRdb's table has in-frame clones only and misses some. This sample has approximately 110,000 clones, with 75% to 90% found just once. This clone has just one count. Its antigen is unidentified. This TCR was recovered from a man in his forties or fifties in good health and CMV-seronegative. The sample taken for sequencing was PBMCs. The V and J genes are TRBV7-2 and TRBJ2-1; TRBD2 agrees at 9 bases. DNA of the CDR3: TGTGCCAGCAGGAATCAAGCGGGGGGCTACAATGAGCAGTTCTTC. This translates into CASRNQAGGYNEQFF.